This is a list of T cell receptor beta chains from one sample in a study of cytomegalovirus exposure and HLA in healthy donors. Profiled with immunoSEQ multiplex PCR; TCRdb holds only in-frame clones, not every one. The sample carries 150,000 to 200,000 clones, roughly 80% recorded once. Sequenced sample: PBMCs. All receptors derive from a human donor in good health. Both conserved end residues are part of each CDR3. D genes are given only for firm matches. A row's size may be missing; if present it is once, few, many or a size class.

size,V,J,D,DNA,CDR3
few,TRBV11-2,TRBJ1-4,TRBD1,TGTGCCAGCAGCTCCGTAAGACAGGGAAATGAAAAACTGTTTTTT,CASSSVRQGNEKLFF
.,TRBV5-6,TRBJ1-2,TRBD1,TGTGCCAGCAGCTTGGCTGATCTGGACAGGGTCTGTGGCTACACCTTC,CASSLADLDRVCGYTF
.,TRBV28,TRBJ1-5,.,TGTGCCAGCAGTTTCCCCAGGTACAATCAGCCCCAGCATTTT,CASSFPRYNQPQHF
.,TRBV27,TRBJ2-1,.,TGTGCCAGCAGTTTTGAGAGGTTTTACAATGAGCAGTTCTTC,CASSFERFYNEQFF
once,TRBV9,TRBJ1-5,TRBD1,TGTGCCAGCAGCGAGACAGGGGATACCAATCAGCCCCAGCATTTT,CASSETGDTNQPQHF
.,TRBV10-1,TRBJ2-7,TRBD1,TGCGCCAGCAGTGCGGGACAGCGCTACGAGCAGTACTTC,CASSAGQRYEQYF
.,TRBV7-8,TRBJ2-5,TRBD2,TGTGCCAGCAGCTCCCCACGCGGGGGGGAAGAGACCCAGTACTTC,CASSSPRGGEETQYF
.,TRBV6-1,TRBJ1-6,.,TGTGCCAGCAGTGAACTGTCCTATAATTCACCCCTCCACTTT,CASSELSYNSPLHF
.,TRBV7-2,TRBJ1-5,TRBD1,TGTGCCAGCAGCCCGGACAGGGCGGCTCAGCCCCAGCATTTT,CASSPDRAAQPQHF
.,TRBV6-5,TRBJ1-1,.,TGTGCCAGCATGCGGGCCTTGGGGACTGAAGCTTTCTTT,CASMRALGTEAFF
.,TRBV5-1,TRBJ2-7,.,TGCGCCAGCAGCTTTCTCGGGGAGGACGAGCAGTACTTC,CASSFLGEDEQYF
few,TRBV19,TRBJ1-5,.,TGTGCCAGTAGTTTTCAGGGGCCCAATCAGCCCCAGCATTTT,CASSFQGPNQPQHF
once,TRBV7-2,TRBJ2-3,.,TGTGCCAGCAGCCCGATCGGACGGGAGCCGGCAGATACGCAGTATTTT,CASSPIGREPADTQYF
.,TRBV12-5,TRBJ2-7,.,TGTGCTAGTGGTTTGCCTCTGAGACAGAGCTCCTACGAGCAGTACTTC,CASGLPLRQSSYEQYF
.,TRBV27,TRBJ1-6,TRBD1,TGTGCCAGCACCGACGGGACAGCTGGACCGAGACCCCTCCACTTT,CASTDGTAGPRPLHF
.,TRBV7-9,TRBJ2-7,TRBD1,TGTGCCAGCAGCTTTACAGGGGGCTACGAGCAGTACTTC,CASSFTGGYEQYF
.,TRBV5-5,TRBJ2-1,TRBD2,TGTGCCAGCAGCTTGGGGCTAGCGGGGAAAACGTTCTTC,CASSLGLAGKTFF
.,TRBV10-3,TRBJ2-1,.,TGTGCCATCTTAAGCGAGTCGAACAATGAGCAGTTCTTC,CAILSESNNEQFF
.,TRBV2,TRBJ1-5,.,TGTGCCAGCAGTGAACTATACGTACATCAGCCCCAGCATTTT,CASSELYVHQPQHF
.,TRBV7-2,TRBJ2-7,.,TGTGCCAGCAGCTTAGTGGCGGGGACCTACGAGCAGTACTTC,CASSLVAGTYEQYF
.,TRBV7-2,TRBJ1-3,.,TGTGCCAGCAGCTTAGACGGGGGGTCTGGAAACACCATATATTTT,CASSLDGGSGNTIYF
.,TRBV11-2,TRBJ2-2,TRBD1,TGTGCCAGCAGCCCGGACAGGGGGCGAGGCACCGGGGAGCTGTTTTTT,CASSPDRGRGTGELFF
.,TRBV4-3,TRBJ2-4,TRBD1,TGCGCCAGCAGCTGGGACAGCTTAGCCAAAAACATTCAGTACTTC,CASSWDSLAKNIQYF
.,TRBV6-5,TRBJ2-1,TRBD2,TGTGCCAGCAGTTGGATTAGCGGGGGGCTCTACAATGAGCAGTTCTTC,CASSWISGGLYNEQFF
.,TRBV13,TRBJ2-1,TRBD2,TGTGCCAGCAGCCCCTTAGGACTAGCGGGGGCCGCTTCCTACAATGAGCAGTTCTTC,CASSPLGLAGAASYNEQFF
.,TRBV6-4,TRBJ1-1,.,TGTGCCAGCTTCCGAAAGACTGTTATCAACACTGAAGCTTTCTTT,CASFRKTVINTEAFF
.,TRBV9,TRBJ2-5,TRBD2,TGTGCCAGCAGCGGTAGCGGGGGGGCTGGAGAGACCCAGTACTTC,CASSGSGGAGETQYF
.,TRBV4-2,TRBJ2-3,.,TGTGCCAGCAGCCAGCAGGGTTCTCCTCTCACAGATACGCAGTATTTT,CASSQQGSPLTDTQYF
once,TRBV27,TRBJ2-3,.,TGTGCCAGCAGTTTAAGGCGGGGAAGCACAGATACGCAGTATTTT,CASSLRRGSTDTQYF
.,TRBV6-6,TRBJ1-2,.,TGTGCCAGCAGTTACGGGGAGAATGATGGCTACACCTTC,CASSYGENDGYTF
.,TRBV29-1,TRBJ2-7,.,TGCAGCGTTGAAGCAGAATTCTCCTACGAGCAGTACTTC,CSVEAEFSYEQYF
.,TRBV7-2,TRBJ2-3,.,TGTGCCAGCAGCTCAACACCGTTCACAGATACGCAGTATTTT,CASSSTPFTDTQYF
.,TRBV6-6,TRBJ2-3,.,TGTGCCAGCAGTTACTCGAACAGGGTGATTTCAGATACGCAGTATTTT,CASSYSNRVISDTQYF
few,TRBV10-3,TRBJ2-7,.,TGTGCCAGCGTCCCAACAGGGTCCCACGAGCAGTACTTC,CASVPTGSHEQYF
.,TRBV6-6,TRBJ1-1,TRBD1,TGTGCCAGCCGACAGACAGGGGGAGAGGCTGAAGCTTTCTTT,CASRQTGGEAEAFF
.,TRBV27,TRBJ2-2,.,TGTGCCAGCAGTTTAACACCTCAGACAAACACCGGGGAGCTGTTTTTT,CASSLTPQTNTGELFF
.,TRBV18,TRBJ2-1,TRBD1,TGTGCCAGCTCACTAGACAGGGGGTCATTCAATGAGCAGTTCTTC,CASSLDRGSFNEQFF
.,TRBV6-6,TRBJ2-7,.,TGTGCCAGCAGTCCGTCGGTCTCCTACGAGCAGTACTTC,CASSPSVSYEQYF
.,TRBV7-9,TRBJ2-3,TRBD1,TGTGCCAGCAGCCTCTTAGGGGGACAGGAGGTGGATACGCAGTATTTT,CASSLLGGQEVDTQYF
.,TRBV29-1,TRBJ2-5,TRBD2,TGCAGCGTCTCCCCGCTAGCGGGGGTCCAAGAGACCCAGTACTTC,CSVSPLAGVQETQYF
.,TRBV19,TRBJ1-3,.,TGTGCCAGTAGTATAGTTCGGGGGATCTCCGGAAACACCATATATTTT,CASSIVRGISGNTIYF
.,TRBV11-1,TRBJ2-3,.,TGTGCCAGCAGCTCGGACAGAACAGATACGCAGTATTTT,CASSSDRTDTQYF
.,TRBV2,TRBJ2-2,.,TGTGCCAGCAAGCCGGGGTTGGTCACCGGGGAGCTGTTTTTT,CASKPGLVTGELFF
.,TRBV5-1,TRBJ1-1,.,TGCGCCAGCAGCTTGGGGGGCCAACAGCTTGAAGCTTTCTTT,CASSLGGQQLEAFF
.,TRBV18,TRBJ2-1,.,TGTGCCAGCTCACCAATGGAGAGCTCCTACAATGAGCAGTTCTTC,CASSPMESSYNEQFF
once,TRBV4-3,TRBJ1-1,TRBD1,TGCGCCAGCAGCCAAGAGGAGACAGGGGGCAATACTGAAGCTTTCTTT,CASSQEETGGNTEAFF
.,TRBV5-1,TRBJ2-3,TRBD2,TGCGCCAGCAGCGCCCGGACTAGCGGCTACACAGATACGCAGTATTTT,CASSARTSGYTDTQYF
.,TRBV19,TRBJ1-6,TRBD1,TGTGCCAGTAGTACCTCCGGGACAGGGGTTTTAGGTTCACCCCTCCACTTT,CASSTSGTGVLGSPLHF
.,TRBV5-1,TRBJ1-2,TRBD1,TGCGCCAGCAACAAGGAGGGGGCAGTTAGCGGCTACACCTTC,CASNKEGAVSGYTF
.,TRBV7-8,TRBJ1-1,.,TGTGCCAGCAGCTCCAACCTACTGTGGGGGCCCACTGAAGCTTTCTTT,CASSSNLLWGPTEAFF
.,TRBV29-1,TRBJ2-7,TRBD1,TGCAGCGTCAATAGACCGACAGGGAGTCGCTCCTACGAGCAGTACTTC,CSVNRPTGSRSYEQYF
.,TRBV7-2,TRBJ1-6,.,TGTGCCAGCAGCTTAGGAGGGACAACCTGGAGCTCCTATAATTCACCCCTCCACTTT,CASSLGGTTWSSYNSPLHF
.,TRBV6-4,TRBJ2-3,.,TGTGCCAGCAGTGACTCATTCCTTCCTAGCATGTCAGATACGCAGTATTTT,CASSDSFLPSMSDTQYF
once,TRBV5-1,TRBJ1-6,.,TGCGCCAGCAGCTTGGAGGGGTTTGGATCACCCCTCCACTTT,CASSLEGFGSPLHF
once,TRBV5-1,TRBJ1-2,.,TGCGCCAGCAGCCCCGGACAGAGTATAAACTATGGCTACACCTTC,CASSPGQSINYGYTF
.,TRBV19,TRBJ2-2,TRBD1,TGTGCCAGTAGTGTAGGGTTGAGGGGGCGGACCGGGGAGCTGTTTTTT,CASSVGLRGRTGELFF
.,TRBV19,TRBJ1-1,.,TGTGCCAGTAGCGTAGAGGGCAGAATGAACACTGAAGCTTTCTTT,CASSVEGRMNTEAFF
.,TRBV9,TRBJ2-3,.,TGTGCCAGCAGCGTAGAGTCGGGCACAGATACGCAGTATTTT,CASSVESGTDTQYF
.,TRBV11-2,TRBJ2-1,.,TGTGCCAGCAGCCCGTCCCGTGAGCAGTTCTTC,CASSPSREQFF
.,TRBV5-4,TRBJ1-1,TRBD1,TGTGCCAGCAGCTATGGGACAGACCTCACTGAAGCTTTCTTT,CASSYGTDLTEAFF